The 18 T cell receptor beta chains below all came from one sample that was sequenced in a study of blood T cell repertoires in COVID-19. Here immunoSEQ multiplex PCR was the method, and the copy in TCRdb shows in-frame clones only, minus some. The sample lists some 120,000 clones, 77% occurring once. The sample was peripheral blood. Receptors were obtained from a man older than 75 with acute or convalescent COVID-19.

The chain's CDR3 is CASSLGWGSGPQETQYF. The CDR3 coding sequence is TGTGCCAGCAGCTTAGGGTGGGGTAGCGGTCCTCAAGAGACCCAGTACTTC. The gene calls are TRBV7-9 and TRBJ2-5, with a tentative D call TRBD2 (6 bases). The V gene's germline CDR1 is SEHNR and CDR2 FQNEAQ (reference sequence). The length of the CDR3 is 17 residues. Trimming removed 1 base at V and 2 bases at J, with 17 bases between. The variable domain in full, completed from reference TRBV7-9 and TRBJ2-5, reads DTGVSQNPRHKITKRGQNVTFRCDPISEHNRLYWYRQTLGQGPEFLTYFQNEAQLEKSRLLSDRFSAERPKGSFSTLEIQRTEQGDSAMYLCASSLGWGSGPQETQYFGPGTRLLVL.

The chain is built from TRBV7-9 and TRBJ2-5; 9 bases line up with TRBD1. Unmatched junction bases numbered 3, after V lost 5 bases and J lost 5 bases. Germline V CDR1 and CDR2: SEHNR, FQNEAQ (reference sequence). This CDR3 has 13 residues. CDR3 DNA sequence: TGTGCCAGCAGCGCGGGACAGGGCGAGACCCAGTACTTC. The encoded protein is CASSAGQGETQYF.

This clone was picked up one time. The chain has TRBV5-1 and TRBJ2-1; D might be TRBD1 (5 bases). Germline V gives CDR1 SGHRS, CDR2 YFSETQ. Trimming pared 1 base from V and 9 bases from J, leaving 8 bases between. The CDR3 is 12 residues long. The CDR3 region is CASSLQGFEQFF. The DNA of the CDR3 is TGCGCCAGCAGCTTGCAGGGTTTTGAGCAGTTCTTC. Drawing the rest from reference TRBV5-1 and TRBJ2-1, the complete variable domain is KAGVTQTPRYLIKTRGQQVTLSCSPISGHRSVSWYQQTPGQGLQFLFEYFSETQRNKGNFPGRFSGRQFSNSRSEMNVSTLELGDSALYLCASSLQGFEQFFGPGTRLTVL.

The chain couples TRBV5-1 to TRBJ2-5; TRBD1 is a possible D gene (8 bases). The CDR3 is made up of 15 amino acids. Trimming stripped 3 bases from V and 3 bases from J, with 15 bases between. Germline V gives CDR1 SGHRS, CDR2 YFSETQ. CDR3 coding DNA: TGCGCCAGCAGCTCTAGGACAGGGAGGGAAGAGACCCAGTACTTC. Translated, it gives CASSSRTGREETQYF.

This clone was found a few times. This chain joins TRBV15 and TRBJ1-4; 8 nucleotides agree with TRBD1. Looked up from germline, CDR1 is LNHNV and CDR2 is YYDKDF (reference sequence). This CDR3 comprises 14 residues. V lost 5 bases to trimming and J lost 8 bases; unmatched junction nucleotides: 7. For the CDR3, the DNA is TGTGCCACCAGCTACGGGACAGGAGGGGAAAAACTGTTTTTT. Residues: CATSYGTGGEKLFF.

This clone was found once. The chain has TRBV7-9 and TRBJ2-5, with D uncertain. CDR3 length: 14 residues. Trimming shortened V by 2 bases and J by 0 bases, and 7 bases separated the two germline ends. Germline CDR1 and CDR2: SEHNR and FQNEAQ (reference sequence). The CDR3 loop reads CASSLLSYQETQYF. CDR3 in DNA: TGTGCCAGCAGCTTACTCTCTTACCAAGAGACCCAGTACTTC.

The chain is built from TRBV6-5 and TRBJ1-1, with 8 bases lining up with TRBD1. This CDR3 spans 14 amino acids. Germline lookup yields CDR1 MNHEY and CDR2 SVGAGI. Trimming at V came to 2 bases and at J to 3 bases, leaving 2 bases not matched to a gene. CDR3 amino acids: CASSYDRGDTEAFF. CDR3 nucleotides: TGTGCCAGCAGTTACGACAGGGGAGACACTGAAGCTTTCTTT.

V usage is TRBV3-1 (or the pseudogene TRBV3-2) and J usage is TRBJ1-4; 12 positions match TRBD1. The CDR3 has 16 residues. With 1 base clipped from V and 11 bases from J, the junction kept 8 bases outside the gene matches. Germline CDR1 is LGHDT and CDR2 is YNNKEL (reference sequence). This CDR3 is CASSQASGTGGGKLFF. The DNA for the CDR3 is TGTGCCAGCAGCCAAGCCTCCGGGACAGGGGGCGGTAAACTGTTTTTT.

This clone was seen once. The V call is TRBV5-6, the J call TRBJ2-3, with 7 bases aligning to TRBD1. The CDR3 has 15 residues. Germline V gives CDR1 SGHDT, CDR2 YYEEEE. V shed 0 bases and J 1 base; nucleotides not matched to a gene: 2. The CDR3 protein is CASSLDRGGTDTQYF. The CDR3 DNA is TGTGCCAGCAGCTTGGACAGGGGTGGCACAGATACGCAGTATTTT.

This clone is termed large. The chain has TRBV5-1 and TRBJ2-5; no definite D call. The CDR3 covers 16 residues. Looked up from germline, CDR1 is SGHRS and CDR2 is YFSETQ. The germline V and J ends were trimmed by 2 bases and 4 bases, with 18 bases remaining between them. The CDR3 spells CASSFVIGRSGETQYF. CDR3 bases: TGCGCCAGCAGCTTCGTTATTGGCCGTTCGGGAGAGACCCAGTACTTC. Combining the CDR3 with reference TRBV5-1 and TRBJ2-5 gives the whole variable domain KAGVTQTPRYLIKTRGQQVTLSCSPISGHRSVSWYQQTPGQGLQFLFEYFSETQRNKGNFPGRFSGRQFSNSRSEMNVSTLELGDSALYLCASSFVIGRSGETQYFGPGTRLLVL.

J is TRBJ2-3 and V is TRBV5-4; TRBD2 is a possible D gene (6 bases). The CDR3 loop spans 16 amino acids. Germline V gene data show CDR1 as SGHNT and CDR2 as YYREEE (reference sequence). Trimming took 4 bases from V and 0 from J, leaving 15 bases between them. CDR3 region: CASSNRELPSTDTQYF. The DNA of the CDR3 is TGTGCCAGCAGCAATCGGGAGCTGCCTAGCACAGATACGCAGTATTTT.

The gene calls are TRBV27 and TRBJ2-5; D ambiguous. The CDR3 sequence is 13 residues long. V was trimmed by 6 bases and J by 5 bases, leaving 13 bases between them. Germline CDR1 MNHEY, CDR2 SMNVEV (reference sequence). The CDR3, as DNA: TGTGCCAGCAGACCGGGTACACGGGAGACCCAGTACTTC. It translates to CASRPGTRETQYF.

The rearrangement links TRBV5-4 to TRBJ2-1; 9 positions match TRBD2. V trimming: 4 bases; J trimming: 2 bases; junction bases outside the gene matches: 16. This CDR3 region has 19 residues. CDR1 and CDR2 (germline): SGHNT, YYREEE (reference sequence). CDR3 sequence (DNA): TGTGCCAGCAGCGGAAGCCTGGCGGGGGGGAATTTTGCCTACAATGAGCAGTTCTTC. Residues: CASSGSLAGGNFAYNEQFF.

The chain joins TRBV19 to TRBJ1-2, with 7 bases identical to TRBD1. The CDR3 runs 17 residues. Germline CDR1 and CDR2: LNHDA and SQIVND (reference sequence). The V segment lost 5 bases and the J segment 2 bases; nucleotides outside the gene matches: 14. The CDR3, as DNA: TGTGCCAGTAGTTTAGGGGGCGCGTTTGACTCAAACTATGGCTACACCTTC. It encodes CASSLGGAFDSNYGYTF.

The V and J genes are TRBV4-1 and TRBJ1-3; D not certain. CDR1 is MGHRA and CDR2 is YSYEKL in the germline V gene. Trimming took 3 bases from V and 5 from J, leaving 8 bases between them. This CDR3 has 13 amino acids. Here the CDR3 DNA reads TGCGCCAGCAGCCATTGGCACAGAAACACCATATATTTT. It translates to CASSHWHRNTIYF.

J is TRBJ2-5 and V is TRBV27; the match to TRBD2 covers 10 bases. J was trimmed by 5 bases and V by 3 bases; bases with no gene match: 9. Germline loops: CDR1 MNHEY, CDR2 SMNVEV (reference sequence). This CDR3 is built from 16 residues. CDR3 bases: TGTGCCAGCAGTTTCGCTAAGCGGGGGGGCTTCGAGACCCAGTACTTC. It is translated as CASSFAKRGGFETQYF.

This chain links TRBV29-1 with TRBJ2-3; TRBD1 matches at 7 bases. The CDR3 covers 12 residues. Germline trimming cut 7 bases from V and 6 bases from J; bases unmatched to any gene: 7. Germline V gene lookup returns CDR1 SQVTM and CDR2 ANQGSEA. CDR3 in DNA: TGCAGCGCTGCTACAGGGGCCGATACGCAGTATTTT. It encodes CSAATGADTQYF.

J is TRBJ2-1 and V is TRBV27, with D perhaps TRBD2 (5 bases). Trimming took off 6 bases at V and 0 bases at J, with 9 bases between the two ends. Germline V gives CDR1 MNHEY, CDR2 SMNVEV (reference sequence). The length of the CDR3 is 14 residues. CDR3 nucleotides: TGTGCCAGCAGCCGGGAAGTCTCCTACAATGAGCAGTTCTTC. Protein sequence: CASSREVSYNEQFF.